These 3 T cell receptor beta chains originate from one sample sequenced in a study of blood T cell repertoires in COVID-19. The data were produced by immunoSEQ multiplex PCR, yet TCRdb's version contains in-frame clones alone and is incomplete. The top ten clones hold 3% of a sample with around 300,000 clones, roughly 90% of them seen once. Sequencing was done on a sample of peripheral blood. The source of these receptors is a woman in her twenties or thirties with active or convalescent COVID-19.

The chain carries TRBV9 and TRBJ2-7; 8 bases agree with TRBD2. CDR3 size: 19 residues. Germline CDR1 and CDR2: SGDLS and YYNGEE. V was pared by 0 bases and J by 0 bases, with 14 bases of the junction left unmatched. The CDR3 DNA is TGTGCCAGCAGCGTAGTCGGAACTAGCGGAGAAGTTTACTCCTACGAGCAGTACTTC. Its translation: CASSVVGTSGEVYSYEQYF.

The CDR3 DNA reads TGTGCCAGCACCCTCAGGGGCGGAGAGACCCAGTACTTC. Encoded protein: CASTLRGGETQYF. The V gene is TRBV3-1 (or the pseudogene TRBV3-2), the J gene TRBJ2-5, with TRBD1 as a possible D gene (6 bases). This CDR3 has 13 amino acids. Per germline, CDR1 LGHDT and CDR2 YNNKEL (reference sequence). V was cut by 7 bases and J by 4 bases, with 13 bases left in between.

The rearrangement links TRBV10-3 to TRBJ1-2; D unclear. The germline gives CDR1 ENHRY, CDR2 SYGVKD. Trimming took off 8 bases at V and 4 bases at J, with 17 bases between the two ends. CDR3 length: 14 amino acids. CDR3 sequence: CAIASSGSAYGYTF. DNA of the CDR3: TGTGCCATCGCGTCCTCCGGGTCAGCCTATGGCTACACCTTC.